This TCR beta chain was captured by sequencing in a study of T-cell reconstitution after alpha-beta-depleted transplantation in children. The sample holds a few counts of this clonotype. Germline CDR1 is DFQATT and CDR2 is SNEGSKA (reference sequence). The germline V and J ends were trimmed by 2 bases and 3 bases, with 14 bases remaining between them. CDR3 length equals 15 residues. Preparation of the TCRbeta library was carried out with unique molecular identifiers. TCRdb re-called the PCR reads with MiXCR, one entry per CDR3 protein. The sample consists of over 550,000 distinct CDR3 sequences, roughly 10% of them appearing once.

The specimen comprised PBMCs from the stem cell graft donor, sampled from the stem cell graft. The receptor was derived from a human donor who donated a stem cell graft to a child with acute myeloid leukemia. V and J are TRBV20-1 and TRBJ1-5, with D tentatively TRBD1 (5 bases). This CDR3 reads CSARRTGAPNQPQHF. CDR3 DNA: TGCAGTGCTAGAAGGACCGGGGCACCCAATCAGCCCCAGCATTTT.